This record looks at one T cell receptor (beta chain) sequence and its context. The antigen remains unidentified. TCRdb's copy holds only in-frame clones and misses some; the assay was immunoSEQ multiplex PCR. The sample consists of more than 300,000 clones, about 77% of them appearing once. This sample stems from a study of cytotoxic CD8 clonotypes in ibrutinib-treated CLL. Turning to the study itself: The group held roughly ten relapsed/refractory and 15 treatment-naive patients, with 17 to 18 IGHV unmutated. Partial response was seen in approximately 24 patients and complete response in 2; after median about six years, about 14 stayed remitted, about 12 progressed. Following treatment for a median about 12 months, range 6 to 36, response samples were then taken.

V lost 1 base, J lost 8 bases, and 14 bases lay in between. This CDR3 has 15 amino acids. CDR1 and CDR2 from the germline V gene are MGHRA and YSYEKL. Broader study findings: At baseline, clonality was higher than in age-matched healthy donors and correlated with CD8+ counts.

Source: PBMCs, taken before ibrutinib treatment. The TCR sequence derives from a human donor with chronic lymphocytic leukemia. J is TRBJ1-4 and V is TRBV4-1, with unresolved D. The CDR3 protein is CASSQVIWGGEKLFF. The CDR3 DNA reads TGCGCCAGCAGCCAAGTTATCTGGGGTGGGGAAAAACTGTTTTTT.